This TCR beta chain was sequenced for a study of blood T cell repertoires in COVID-19. Clones were sequenced by immunoSEQ multiplex PCR, and TCRdb holds only the in-frame ones, with some missing. The sample yields 150,000 or so clones, about 80% seen once. After removal of 5 bases from V and 7 bases from J, the junction contained 5 bases not matched to a gene. Germline V lookup: CDR1 ENHRY, CDR2 SYGVKD. This CDR3 has 15 amino acids. A single count supports this clone. The sample was PBMCs or T cells enriched from blood (not recorded which). The clonotype originates from a woman in her fifties or sixties who had recovered from COVID-19. The rearrangement links TRBV10-3 to TRBJ1-6, with 10 bases fitting TRBD1. In DNA form, the CDR3 reads TGTGCCATCAGTCGACAGGGGGCTGGGAATTCACCCCTCCACTTT. It specifies CAISRQGAGNSPLHF.